This T cell receptor (beta chain) was captured by sequencing in a study of neurological immune-mediated disorders. Findings and limits, study-wide: Expansion of TCR clones was greatest in HTLV-1-associated myelopathy and smallest in multiple sclerosis, where it fell below that of healthy controls.

5'RACE generated cDNA with 10-nucleotide random UMIs. TCRdb ran MiXCR on the 5' RACE reads and lists one entry per CDR3 protein. The sample consists of roughly 50,000 distinct CDR3 sequences, 4.5% of them appearing once. The germline V gene has CDR1 KGHSH and CDR2 LQKENI. Trimming cost V 1 base and J 1 base, with 12 bases left between them. The CDR3 length is 16 residues. This clonotype was recorded many times. The antigen is undetermined. This sequence originates from an older woman with multiple sclerosis. The source material was PBMCs. This rearrangement joins TRBV18 to TRBJ2-3; D is ambiguous. CDR3 sequence: CASSPQQIEGTDTQYF. DNA of the CDR3: TGTGCCAGCTCACCACAGCAGATAGAGGGCACAGATACGCAGTATTTT.